The following is a T cell receptor beta chain sequence with its context. Its antigen is currently unknown. Germline loops: CDR1 MDHEN, CDR2 SYDVKM. The CDR3 is 17 residues long. V lost 6 bases and J lost 1; bases outside the gene matches: 7. The PCR contained 60 Vbeta and 13 Jbeta primers. Profiling relied on immunoSEQ multiplex PCR, and the TCRdb table lists in-frame clones only, not all of them. The sample yields about 130,000 clones, less than 80% seen once. The sample comes from a study of cytomegalovirus exposure and HLA in healthy donors. Broader study findings: Beyond CMV serostatus, there was no information to go on about immune exposure.

The chain recombines TRBV28 with TRBJ2-3; 13 nucleotides align to TRBD2. Sequencing was carried out using PBMCs. The sequence was obtained from a man in his fifties or sixties in good health and CMV-seronegative. In DNA, the CDR3 is TGTGCCAGCAGAGGGACTAGCGGGGTTACAGGCACAGATACGCAGTATTTT. It specifies CASRGTSGVTGTDTQYF. The full variable domain, rest sourced from reference TRBV28 and TRBJ2-3, is DVKVTQSSRYLVKRTGEKVFLECVQDMDHENMFWYRQDPGLGLRLIYFSYDVKMKEKGDIPEGYSVSREKKERFSLILESASTNQTSMYLCASRGTSGVTGTDTQYFGPGTRLTVL.